This T cell receptor beta chain stems from a study of blood T cell repertoires in COVID-19 (dated by TCRdb to 2020 to 2021). About the study as a whole: The collaborator samples originated in the United States, Italy and Spain and spanned the acute and convalescent phases of COVID-19. The prospective study material was composed of cDNA or gDNA derived from T cells, B-cell-depleted T cells, or PBMCs. The dataset comprised deeply sampled blood TCRbeta repertoires from subjects exposed to, actively infected with, or recovered from COVID-19. A freely available public database, intended as a resource for researchers studying the immune response to SARS-CoV-2, is where the repertoires were released. Samples were obtained from the ongoing ImmuneRACE study (first 160 participants) and from over 1,000 subjects provided by 6 global collaborators. Sample metadata almost always included a de-identified subject ID, COVID-19 status, age in years and sex. Where available, HLA class I and class II types were taken from metadata supplied by the sample provider and were not determined by assay-based typing.

One collaborating source in Seattle enrolled patients while the patients were actively infected and followed the patients over time throughout the course of disease. Each collaborating institution followed its own protocols to collect whole blood in K2EDTA tubes. Collaborator samples were shipped for TCRbeta analysis as frozen whole blood, isolated PBMCs, or DNA extracted from either sample type. In regard to this clone: Its binding antigen is unknown. Per-nucleotide qualities are absent, and no much larger clonotype sits a single base away.

Broader findings and caveats from the paper: The amount of clinical and demographic metadata varied by source and participant and was provided uncurated.

V drops 2 bases and J drops 2 bases, leaving 10 bases in between. From cysteine to phenylalanine, the CDR3 is 14 amino acids long. The retained sequence is limited to the CDR3, 42 bases, with the frame set at the first base. The germline V gene supplies CDR1 MNHEY and CDR2 SVGAGI. The immunoSEQ Assay, a bias-controlled multiplex PCR, was used to amplify TCRbeta CDR3 regions from genomic DNA. As for how the authors treated the data: The number of nucleated cells in each sample was estimated by amplification of reference gene primers within the assay. Sequence reads were collapsed and filtered to measure the absolute abundance of every unique TCRbeta CDR3 rearrangement. For each sample, productive Simpson clonality was calculated as the square root of Simpson's diversity index across productive rearrangements. TCRdb took this table from immuneACCESS and kept in-frame rearrangements with V and J called. Such tables lack part of the clones; where checked against another copy, unresolved V genes explain under half of the gap, and the rest is unexplained. That table supplies the V and J calls and clone size; D and trimming were determined from the DNA. The sample yields hundreds of thousands of clones; more than 85% were counted once. In total, the top ten clones hold around 0.85% of the sample.

The receptor's source is a man aged 55 to 70 with COVID-19, enrolled during active disease. The rearranged chain carries TRBV6-5 and TRBJ2-7; TRBD1 is a weak D gene call, 7 bases matching. The sequencing input was peripheral blood. The DNA sequence follows: TGTGCCAGCAGTTACGGAGGGACAGCCTACGAGCAGTACTTC. The encoded protein is CASSYGGTAYEQYF.